This T cell receptor beta chain stems from a study of spatial heterogeneity in lung cancer (dated by TCRdb to the late 2010s). A note on the overall study: The donors were 72 patients from the lung TRACERx cohort who had early-stage, untreated non-small cell lung cancer. Follow-up PBMC samples were sequenced whenever available, with the median time to follow-up being two to three years after resection. In the raw uncorrected reads, each unique combination of TCR and UMI appeared more than ten times on average. In non-small cell lung cancer, the study made a quantitative comparison of TCR alpha and beta repertoires among multiple tumor regions, matched nontumor lung and blood. Both alpha and beta chains were TCR-sequenced in samples taken at surgery, namely 220 tumor regions, around 70 matched nontumor lung samples and about 54 PBMC samples. More beta-chain than alpha-chain transcripts were consistently detected, likely reflecting higher beta-chain transcript abundance. The study linked features of the TCR repertoire to counts of nonsynonymous mutations, which were determined by whole-exome sequencing of tumor tissue. Here is what the overall study found, with its caveats: Confirming at a functional level the hypothesis that regional TCRs recognize regional mutations was considered to require additional single-cell paired TCR alpha and beta sequencing. Ubiquitous expanded tumor TCRs were detected in blood more often at tumor resection than at routine follow-up. Only roughly 15 patients were included in the comparisons of baseline and follow-up blood repertoires.

The germline ends are 12 bases apart after V is trimmed by 2 bases and J by 4 bases. The CDR3 numbers 14 residues from cysteine through phenylalanine. Kept here is only the CDR3 DNA, which spans 42 bases and is read in frame from base 1. Looking up the germline V gene yields CDR1 LGHNA and CDR2 YSLEER. Note on this clonotype: Its antigen target is currently unknown. No clone much larger than this one lies a single base away; base qualities are absent.

Explained via the paper, the time point label denotes: blood at routine non-recurrence follow-up after resection. Whole RNA extracted from tumor and nontumor lung tissue, or from cryopreserved PBMC samples, was used for TCR sequencing without cell sorting. Only patients with enough RNA available from two or more tumor regions were chosen for TCR sequencing. The library was obtained by 5' RACE. The sequencer listed for this sample is NextSeq 500. To allow correction of PCR and sequencing errors, the TCR library protocol tagged every TCR cDNA molecule with a unique molecular identifier. The authors' analysis ran thus. TCR identification, UMI-based error correction and CDR3 extraction were performed with Decombinator tools. TCRs above a frequency of 2 per 1,000, corresponding to the top 1% of the tumor frequency distribution, were defined as expanded. Renyi diversity was computed with the R vegan package after each repertoire had been subsampled 100 times to 5,000 TCRs. To build CDR3 similarity networks, amino acid triplet string-kernel similarity was used, and CDR3s were connected when their pairwise similarity was above 0.82. TCRdb passed the public sequencing reads through fastp at Q25 and MiXCR, retaining productive beta sequences. Each entry merges the rows of one CDR3 protein and shows their most common DNA and genes. Here the V and J calls rest on TCRdb's processing, not on the authors' analysis. For this sample the table gives some 16,000 distinct CDR3 sequences, of which 15% to 20% were detected only once. Around 5.9% of the sample comes from the top ten.

Sequences were derived from PBMCs, sampled at follow-up. The receptor chain draws on TRBV4-3 and TRBJ2-7; TRBD1 is possibly the D segment (7 matching bases). The receptor was isolated from a male donor with early-stage non-small cell lung cancer. The DNA sequence follows: TGCGCCAGCAGCCAACTGACAGGGAGGTACGAGCAGTACTTC. This translates into CASSQLTGRYEQYF.